The sequence of this T cell receptor (beta chain) was determined in a study of spatial heterogeneity in lung cancer. Study details: There were consistently more beta-chain sequences detected than alpha-chain sequences.

This clonotype is labeled as medium-sized. All TCR cDNA molecules were individually tagged with a unique molecular identifier. From the 5' RACE reads, TCRdb called clonotypes with MiXCR, one entry per CDR3 protein. The data show more than 5,000 distinct CDR3 sequences, with around 13% seen just once and approximately 15% held by the top ten. The sample's time point: sample taken at primary tumor resection. Sequencing was performed on whole RNA extracted from tumor and nontumor lung tissue, or from frozen PBMC, and the material was left unsorted. The donor group consisted of under 95 patients who had untreated, early-stage non-small cell lung cancer. This TCR was recovered from a male donor with early-stage non-small cell lung cancer. The sequences come from normal lung tissue next to the tumor, collected at surgery.

Here the CDR3 DNA reads TGTGCCAGCAGTTTACGGCAGGGCCGTGAAGCTTTCTTT. Translation gives CASSLRQGREAFF. This sequence joins TRBV12-3 or TRBV12-4 and TRBJ1-1, with a tentative D call TRBD1 (5 bases). CDR3 length: 13 amino acids. V lost 2 bases, J lost 7 bases, and 11 bases lay in between.